The 24 T cell receptor beta chains below were found in one sample sequenced in a study of T cell repertoires in cytomegalovirus infection. Their recognized antigens are unknown. TCRdb re-analysed the reads in MiXCR, keeping a single row per CDR3 protein. The data hold approximately 600,000 distinct CDR3 sequences, with around 40% observed a single time. Sequencing used cultured PBMCs, obtained from culture after CMV antigen stimulation. The origin of the receptors is a human donor in good health (CMV status not recorded). Some clones in this sample may be carry-over from other donors' samples.

This clonotype has only a few counts. V is TRBV7-9 and J is TRBJ2-1, with D hard to call. V lost 5 bases and J lost 1, with 18 bases in between. The CDR3 loop spans 17 amino acids. CDR1 and CDR2 from the germline V gene are SEHNR and FQNEAQ (reference sequence). Written as DNA, the CDR3 is TGTGCCAGCAGCAGCAGAAGACCCCCAGTTTCCTACAATGAGCAGTTCTTC. Amino acid sequence: CASSSRRPPVSYNEQFF.

The V call is TRBV7-2, the J call TRBJ2-1; D gene uncertain. The CDR3 contains 15 residues. CDR1 and CDR2 (germline): SGHTA, FQGNSA. The V end was cut by 8 bases, the J end by 0 bases, with 14 bases between. Written as DNA, the CDR3 is TGTGCCAGCGGTCTTGGAGCGCCCTCCTACAATGAGCAGTTCTTC. Its translation is CASGLGAPSYNEQFF.

The chain couples TRBV7-2 to TRBJ2-1, with 7 bases lining up with TRBD1. CDR1 is SGHTA and CDR2 is FQGNSA in the germline V gene. Trimming at V came to 6 bases and at J to 4 bases, leaving 9 bases not matched to a gene. CDR3 length: 15 residues. In DNA, the CDR3 is TGTGCCAGCAGTTTGACCGGGACAGCTTACAATGAGCAGTTCTTC. As protein: CASSLTGTAYNEQFF.

V gene TRBV12-3 or TRBV12-4 combines with J gene TRBJ1-4; tentative D call: TRBD1 (5 bases). The CDR3 has 14 amino acids. V gave up 7 bases and J gave up 8 bases, with 17 bases separating them. CDR3 DNA: TGTGCCAGCACCTCGGGACTCCCGTGGGAAAAACTGTTTTTT. Its protein is CASTSGLPWEKLFF.

V and J are TRBV7-2 and TRBJ1-6; D remains unclear. The ends were cut back, 6 bases at V and 10 bases at J, with 13 bases in the middle. Germline-derived CDR1 and CDR2 are SGHTA and FQGNSA. This CDR3 contains 13 residues. The CDR3 DNA reads as TGTGCCAGCAGTTTCCGGGCCCAATCACCCCTCCACTTT. It yields the protein CASSFRAQSPLHF.

The chain joins TRBV24-1 to TRBJ1-1; the match to TRBD1 covers 8 bases. The CDR3 length is 15 residues. CDR1 and CDR2 (germline): KGHDR, SFDVKD. V was clipped by 2 bases and J by 3 bases; unmatched bases: 4. Here the CDR3 DNA reads TGTGCCACCAGTGATTCAGGGGGCCGGGACACTGAAGCTTTCTTT. This sequence encodes CATSDSGGRDTEAFF.

In this sample, this clonotype turned up many times. CDR3 protein: CASSFAGTGGYEQYF. The CDR3 bases are TGTGCCAGCAGCTTCGCCGGGACAGGGGGATACGAGCAGTACTTC. The J gene is TRBJ2-7, the V gene TRBV7-2, with 11 bases that match TRBD1. V trimming: 3 bases; J trimming: 4 bases; junction bases outside the gene matches: 5. The germline CDR1 and CDR2 sequences are SGHTA and FQGNSA. The CDR3 has 15 residues.

The chain uses TRBV19 and TRBJ2-5; 8 nucleotides align to TRBD2. CDR3 length: 14 amino acids. Per the germline V gene, CDR1 is LNHDA and CDR2 is SQIVND (reference sequence). V lost 5 bases to trimming and J lost 5 bases; unmatched junction nucleotides: 7. The CDR3 spells CASSASSGMETQYF. CDR3 nucleotides: TGTGCCAGTAGTGCGAGTAGCGGGATGGAGACCCAGTACTTC.

The chain joins TRBV7-8 to TRBJ2-7; 8 nucleotides agree with TRBD1. Germline-derived CDR1 and CDR2 are SGHVS and FQNEAQ. The CDR3 covers 15 residues. V lost 1 base to trimming and J lost 3 bases; unmatched junction nucleotides: 5. DNA of the CDR3: TGTGCCAGCAGCTTAGGGTGGACAGGGATCTACGAGCAGTACTTC. The encoded protein is CASSLGWTGIYEQYF. Looking up the rest from reference TRBV7-8 and TRBJ2-7 gives the full variable domain: GAGVSQSPRYKVAKRGQDVALRCDPISGHVSLFWYQQALGQGPEFLTYFQNEAQLDKSGLPSDRFFAERPEGSVSTLKIQRTQQEDSAVYLCASSLGWTGIYEQYFGPGTRLTVT.

This clonotype appeared a few times. This chain links TRBV7-2 with TRBJ1-5; D unclear. The germline V and J ends were trimmed by 2 bases and 7 bases, with 12 bases remaining between them. The V gene's germline CDR1 is SGHTA and CDR2 FQGNSA. This CDR3 is built from 14 residues. The CDR3 region is CASSLTPTGQPQHF. For the CDR3, the DNA is TGTGCCAGCAGCTTAACCCCCACGGGGCAGCCCCAGCATTTT.

This clonotype was picked up a small number of times. The chain uses TRBV20-1 and TRBJ2-3; 11 nucleotides line up with TRBD2. Losses at the gene ends were 4 bases for V and 1 base for J; bases not matched to a gene: 13. Germline lookup yields CDR1 DFQATT and CDR2 SNEGSKA (reference sequence). This CDR3 has 18 amino acids. The CDR3 nucleotides are TGCAGTGCTACCCGGGGTAGCGGGGGGGCCTCGGGCACAGATACGCAGTATTTT. This sequence encodes CSATRGSGGASGTDTQYF.

This chain joins TRBV7-2 and TRBJ2-7, with a possible D match to TRBD2 (6 bases). Between the trimmed V and J ends, which lost 3 bases and 6 bases, there was a span of 18 bases. This CDR3 region has 15 residues. Germline values: CDR1 SGHTA, CDR2 FQGNSA. CDR3 amino acids: CASSFQRGSGGEQYF. CDR3 bases: TGTGCCAGCAGCTTTCAACGGGGGTCGGGCGGCGAGCAGTACTTC.

The chain employs TRBV19 and TRBJ2-3; D is perhaps TRBD2 (5 bases). The CDR3 totals 15 residues. V was trimmed by 3 bases and J by 1 base, leaving 11 bases between them. Germline CDR1 reads LNHDA; CDR2 reads SQIVND (reference sequence). The CDR3 DNA follows: TGTGCCAGTAGTATCGCACTAGTGCGCACAGATACGCAGTATTTT. Protein: CASSIALVRTDTQYF.

This chain links TRBV18 with TRBJ1-6; 8 nucleotides agree with TRBD1. V dropped 2 bases and J dropped 9; count of bases not matched to a gene: 6. This CDR3 is built from 15 residues. The V gene's germline CDR1 is KGHSH and CDR2 LQKENI. CDR3 coding DNA: TGTGCCAGCTCACCATCCCGGGACAGGTCTTCACCCCTCCACTTT. Its protein is CASSPSRDRSSPLHF.

The chain uses TRBV6-2 or TRBV6-3 and TRBJ1-2; TRBD1 agrees at 7 bases. J lost 4 bases, V lost 6 bases, and 8 bases had no gene match. Germline CDR1 is MNHEY and CDR2 is SVGEGT. This CDR3 has 14 residues. The CDR3 DNA reads TGTGCCAGCAGCCCCGACAGGGCCTCCTATGGCTACACCTTC. It is translated as CASSPDRASYGYTF.

The rearrangement joins TRBV7-2 to TRBJ1-2; D remains ambiguous. The CDR3 has 17 amino acids. Deletions cut 4 bases from V and 3 bases from J, with 21 bases between. CDR1 and CDR2 from the germline V gene are SGHTA and FQGNSA. The DNA for the CDR3 is TGTGCCAGCAGCTCTCAAGAAGAGGTTGGCAGCTACTATGGCTACACCTTC. As protein: CASSSQEEVGSYYGYTF.

This clonotype was counted between two and nine times. The CDR3 region is CASNAGTGGIGGEQFF. The DNA for the CDR3 is TGTGCCAGTAATGCAGGGACAGGGGGCATCGGTGGTGAGCAGTTCTTC. The chain uses TRBV19 and TRBJ2-1, with TRBD1 identical over 12 bases. Germline CDR1 is LNHDA and CDR2 is SQIVND (reference sequence). The CDR3 consists of 16 residues. V gave up 7 bases and J gave up 9 bases; unmatched junction bases: 13.

The rearrangement links TRBV9 to TRBJ2-1; 12 bases align to TRBD2. The CDR3 spans 20 residues. The germline V gene encodes CDR1 SGDLS and CDR2 YYNGEE. Losses at the gene ends were 0 bases for V and 4 bases for J; bases not matched to a gene: 14. CDR3 loop: CASSVAETSGSRPIYNEQFF. The CDR3 nucleotides read TGTGCCAGCAGCGTAGCTGAGACTAGCGGGAGTAGGCCAATTTACAATGAGCAGTTCTTC.

V and J are TRBV20-1 and TRBJ2-3; D is undetermined. There are 11 residues in the CDR3. Germline V gene sequence: CDR1 DFQATT, CDR2 SNEGSKA (reference sequence). V lost 3 bases and J 6 bases, leaving 7 bases between the germline ends. CDR3 DNA: TGCAGTGCTAGTGCCCCGGATACGCAGTATTTT. Translating gives CSASAPDTQYF.

The chain is built from TRBV12-3 or TRBV12-4 and TRBJ1-4; D is possibly TRBD1 (5 bases). V was cut by 3 bases and J by 10 bases, with 9 bases left in between. The CDR3 covers 12 residues. The CDR3 region has the DNA TGTGCCAGCAGTTTCGGGGCACGAAAACTGTTTTTT. Protein sequence: CASSFGARKLFF.

V is TRBV18 and J is TRBJ2-5; D gene unclear. Trimming removed 6 bases from V and 4 bases from J, with 21 bases in between. The germline V gene has CDR1 KGHSH and CDR2 LQKENI. This CDR3 contains 16 residues. CDR3 DNA: TGTGCCAGCTCGCTTAAGGACCCGGGCCCTGCAGAGACCCAGTACTTC. Its translation is CASSLKDPGPAETQYF.

In this sample, this clonotype turned up many times. The rearrangement joins TRBV7-2 to TRBJ2-1; TRBD2 matches 8 bases. After removal of 4 bases from V and 7 bases from J, the junction contained 9 bases not matched to a gene. The CDR3 has 15 residues. Looked up from germline, CDR1 is SGHTA and CDR2 is FQGNSA. The CDR3 bases are TGTGCCAGCAGCTGGATGCGGGGGGCAGGGAATGAGCAGTTCTTC. As protein: CASSWMRGAGNEQFF.

The V call is TRBV29-1, the J call TRBJ2-7, with a weak D call TRBD1 (6 bases). In germline, CDR1 is SQVTM, CDR2 ANQGSEA. The length of the CDR3 is 13 residues. The V end was cut by 2 bases, the J end by 2 bases, with 10 bases between. The CDR3 loop is CSVETGWTYEQYF. In DNA, the CDR3 is TGCAGCGTTGAAACAGGGTGGACCTACGAGCAGTACTTC.

The J gene is TRBJ2-1, the V gene TRBV7-2, with TRBD2 identical over 8 bases. The CDR3 loop spans 16 amino acids. Trimming removed 1 base from V and 3 bases from J; junction bases left unmatched: 5. The V gene's germline CDR1 is SGHTA and CDR2 FQGNSA. The CDR3 loop is CASSLVRGGFYNEQFF. The CDR3 nucleotides are TGTGCCAGCAGCTTAGTTCGGGGGGGCTTCTACAATGAGCAGTTCTTC. Using reference TRBV7-2 and TRBJ2-1 for the parts outside the CDR3, the full variable domain is GAGVSQSPSNKVTEKGKDVELRCDPISGHTALYWYRQSLGQGLEFLIYFQGNSAPDKSGLPSDRFSAERTGGSVSTLTIQRTQQEDSAVYLCASSLVRGGFYNEQFFGPGTRLTVL.